These T cell receptor beta chains were read from a single sample in a study of blood T cell repertoires in COVID-19. The method was immunoSEQ multiplex PCR; TCRdb's version includes in-frame clones alone and lacks a portion of them. The table lists about 150,000 clones, 85% to 90% of them singletons. The sequenced sample consisted of peripheral blood. These receptors were taken from a woman aged 40 to 55 with acute or convalescent COVID-19. CDR3s include the opening cysteine and the closing phenylalanine or tryptophan. The order of the fields is J gene, V gene, D gene, clone size, CDR3 protein, CDR3 DNA. A D gene is named only where the DNA matches it firmly. Clone size is not always given. Where it is, it says once, few, many or a class for expanded clones.

j_call: TRBJ2-5; v_call: TRBV19; d_call: NA; clone_size: NA; cdr3_aa: CASSMYSAALQETQYF; cdr3_nt: TGTGCCAGTAGTATGTATTCAGCGGCCCTACAAGAGACCCAGTACTTC
j_call: TRBJ1-1; v_call: TRBV7-9; d_call: NA; clone_size: NA; cdr3_aa: CASSLTSVGAEAFF; cdr3_nt: TGTGCCAGCAGCTTAACATCCGTCGGGGCTGAAGCTTTCTTT
j_call: TRBJ2-3; v_call: TRBV4-1; d_call: TRBD1; clone_size: NA; cdr3_aa: CASSLGQGAGGLLGSPDTQYF; cdr3_nt: TGCGCCAGCAGCCTCGGACAGGGGGCTGGCGGCTTGCTCGGGTCTCCAGATACGCAGTATTTT
j_call: TRBJ1-2; v_call: TRBV29-1; d_call: NA; clone_size: once; cdr3_aa: CSVGGGTLSSYTF; cdr3_nt: TGCAGCGTTGGAGGGGGTACGTTATCTAGCTACACCTTC
j_call: TRBJ1-5; v_call: TRBV10-3; d_call: NA; clone_size: NA; cdr3_aa: CAISDRRQYNQPQHF; cdr3_nt: TGTGCCATCAGTGATAGGCGGCAGTACAATCAGCCCCAGCATTTT
j_call: TRBJ1-2; v_call: TRBV9; d_call: TRBD1; clone_size: NA; cdr3_aa: CASSVAPGQGYGYTF; cdr3_nt: TGTGCCAGCAGCGTAGCCCCGGGACAGGGCTATGGCTACACCTTC
j_call: TRBJ2-2; v_call: TRBV6-1; d_call: NA; clone_size: NA; cdr3_aa: CASSELQDYYTGELFF; cdr3_nt: TGTGCCAGCAGTGAATTGCAGGACTATTACACCGGGGAGCTGTTTTTT
j_call: TRBJ2-1; v_call: TRBV9; d_call: TRBD2; clone_size: NA; cdr3_aa: CASSVAPAGGNNEQFF; cdr3_nt: TGTGCCAGCAGCGTAGCCCCTGCGGGAGGGAACAATGAGCAGTTCTTC
j_call: TRBJ1-3; v_call: TRBV12-3/TRBV12-4; d_call: NA; clone_size: NA; cdr3_aa: CASSSPGHSTIYF; cdr3_nt: TGTGCCAGCAGTAGTCCGGGACACTCGACCATATATTTT
j_call: TRBJ2-7; v_call: TRBV3-1/TRBV3-2; d_call: TRBD2; clone_size: NA; cdr3_aa: CASSQALTGRAYEQYF; cdr3_nt: TGTGCCAGCAGCCAAGCATTGACGGGGAGGGCCTACGAGCAGTACTTC
j_call: TRBJ2-7; v_call: TRBV27; d_call: NA; clone_size: NA; cdr3_aa: CASRKETHSYEQYF; cdr3_nt: TGTGCCAGCAGGAAAGAGACACACTCCTACGAGCAGTACTTC
j_call: TRBJ1-1; v_call: TRBV6-6; d_call: NA; clone_size: NA; cdr3_aa: CASHKTENTEAFF; cdr3_nt: TGTGCCAGTCACAAGACAGAGAACACTGAAGCTTTCTTT
j_call: TRBJ2-4; v_call: TRBV19; d_call: NA; clone_size: NA; cdr3_aa: CASTPLEAKNIQYF; cdr3_nt: TGTGCCAGTACGCCCCTAGAAGCCAAAAACATTCAGTACTTC
j_call: TRBJ2-1; v_call: TRBV28; d_call: TRBD2; clone_size: NA; cdr3_aa: CASTSAGGPSYNEQFF; cdr3_nt: TGTGCCAGCACATCAGCGGGGGGGCCGTCCTACAATGAGCAGTTCTTC
j_call: TRBJ2-3; v_call: TRBV24-1; d_call: TRBD2; clone_size: NA; cdr3_aa: CATSDWPPGAGGGTDTQYF; cdr3_nt: TGTGCCACCAGTGATTGGCCCCCTGGGGCGGGGGGGGGCACAGATACGCAGTATTTT
j_call: TRBJ1-3; v_call: TRBV7-9; d_call: NA; clone_size: NA; cdr3_aa: CASSQTGDTIYF; cdr3_nt: TGTGCCAGCAGCCAAACGGGGGACACCATATATTTT
j_call: TRBJ2-7; v_call: TRBV28; d_call: NA; clone_size: NA; cdr3_aa: CASLQENSYEQYF; cdr3_nt: TGTGCCAGTTTACAGGAAAACTCCTACGAGCAGTACTTC
j_call: TRBJ1-1; v_call: TRBV7-2; d_call: TRBD1; clone_size: NA; cdr3_aa: CASTLRTGNTEAFF; cdr3_nt: TGTGCCAGCACCCTCCGGACAGGGAACACTGAAGCTTTCTTT
j_call: TRBJ1-2; v_call: TRBV3-1/TRBV3-2; d_call: NA; clone_size: NA; cdr3_aa: CASSQETAEDYGYTF; cdr3_nt: TGTGCCAGCAGCCAAGAGACCGCCGAGGACTATGGCTACACCTTC
j_call: TRBJ2-5; v_call: TRBV5-1; d_call: NA; clone_size: NA; cdr3_aa: CASSLDRATAQETQYF; cdr3_nt: TGCGCCAGCAGCTTGGACAGGGCGACCGCCCAAGAGACCCAGTACTTC
j_call: TRBJ2-2; v_call: TRBV28; d_call: NA; clone_size: NA; cdr3_aa: CASITPGGELFF; cdr3_nt: TGTGCCAGCATCACCCCGGGCGGGGAGCTGTTTTTT
j_call: TRBJ1-6; v_call: TRBV11-2; d_call: NA; clone_size: NA; cdr3_aa: CASSLELEFSYNSPLHF; cdr3_nt: TGTGCCAGCAGCTTAGAGTTAGAATTCTCCTATAATTCACCCCTCCACTTT
j_call: TRBJ2-1; v_call: TRBV7-9; d_call: TRBD2; clone_size: NA; cdr3_aa: CASRTLRTSENNEQFF; cdr3_nt: TGTGCCAGCAGGACCCTGCGGACTAGCGAGAACAATGAGCAGTTCTTC
j_call: TRBJ1-2; v_call: TRBV24-1; d_call: TRBD1; clone_size: NA; cdr3_aa: CATRQGGDYGYTF; cdr3_nt: TGTGCCACCCGACAGGGAGGAGACTATGGCTACACCTTC
j_call: TRBJ2-1; v_call: TRBV11-3; d_call: TRBD2; clone_size: NA; cdr3_aa: CASSFRAGPNNEQFF; cdr3_nt: TGTGCCAGCAGCTTCCGAGCGGGACCTAACAATGAGCAGTTCTTC
j_call: TRBJ2-7; v_call: TRBV6-5; d_call: NA; clone_size: NA; cdr3_aa: CASSYSAAASSYEQYF; cdr3_nt: TGTGCCAGCAGTTACTCGGCCGCGGCGAGCTCCTACGAGCAGTACTTC
j_call: TRBJ1-2; v_call: TRBV6-5; d_call: TRBD1; clone_size: NA; cdr3_aa: CASSRTGSYGYTF; cdr3_nt: TGTGCCAGCAGCAGGACAGGGAGCTATGGCTACACCTTC
j_call: TRBJ1-2; v_call: TRBV20-1; d_call: NA; clone_size: NA; cdr3_aa: CSARVGGHYTF; cdr3_nt: TGCAGTGCTAGAGTTGGTGGCCACTACACCTTC
j_call: TRBJ2-1; v_call: TRBV12-3/TRBV12-4; d_call: TRBD2; clone_size: NA; cdr3_aa: CASNLSGRGFF; cdr3_nt: TGTGCCAGCAATCTTAGCGGGAGGGGGTTCTTC
j_call: TRBJ2-1; v_call: TRBV5-6; d_call: TRBD2; clone_size: NA; cdr3_aa: CASSPQSSGNEQFF; cdr3_nt: TGTGCCAGCAGCCCACAATCTAGCGGGAATGAGCAGTTCTTC
j_call: TRBJ1-4; v_call: TRBV3-1/TRBV3-2; d_call: TRBD1; clone_size: once; cdr3_aa: CASSQGTGGHRNEKLFF; cdr3_nt: TGTGCCAGCAGCCAAGGGACAGGGGGCCACCGTAATGAAAAACTGTTTTTT
j_call: TRBJ1-4; v_call: TRBV7-8; d_call: TRBD1; clone_size: NA; cdr3_aa: CASSLFEQGNEKLFF; cdr3_nt: TGTGCCAGCAGCTTATTCGAACAGGGGAATGAAAAACTGTTTTTT
j_call: TRBJ1-5; v_call: TRBV27; d_call: NA; clone_size: NA; cdr3_aa: CASSLRHGSTTNQPQHF; cdr3_nt: TGTGCCAGCAGTTTACGTCATGGTTCGACTACCAATCAGCCCCAGCATTTT
j_call: TRBJ1-1; v_call: TRBV6-1; d_call: NA; clone_size: NA; cdr3_aa: CASSETENTEAFF; cdr3_nt: TGTGCCAGCAGTGAAACAGAGAACACTGAAGCTTTCTTT
j_call: TRBJ1-2; v_call: TRBV28; d_call: TRBD1; clone_size: NA; cdr3_aa: CASRDRVIGGYTF; cdr3_nt: TGTGCCAGCAGGGACAGGGTGATAGGTGGCTACACCTTC
j_call: TRBJ1-1; v_call: TRBV18; d_call: NA; clone_size: NA; cdr3_aa: CASSPMGENTEAFF; cdr3_nt: TGTGCCAGCTCACCGATGGGAGAGAACACTGAAGCTTTCTTT